These T cell receptor beta chains were read from a single sample in a study of technical replicates of blood from several donors. This table comes from immunoSEQ multiplex PCR, and its TCRdb copy is limited to in-frame clones, with some not included. The sample includes about 80,000 clones, approximately 97% of them seen just once. Sequences were obtained from T cells isolated from PBMCs. The source of these receptors is a human donor in good health. CDR3s include the opening cysteine and the closing phenylalanine or tryptophan. A D gene is named only where the DNA matches it firmly. Size tells how often a clone was seen (once, few, many) or the class of an expanded clone, and some rows leave it out.

CDR3,DNA,D,J,V,size
CATSRLRDTQYF,TGTGCCACCAGCAGATTGAGGGATACGCAGTATTTT,.,TRBJ2-3,TRBV15,.
CASSSGTYNSPLHF,TGTGCCAGCAGCTCCGGGACTTATAATTCACCCCTCCACTTT,.,TRBJ1-6,TRBV5-6,.
CAWSGTSIVAQFF,TGTGCCTGGAGTGGGACTAGCATCGTCGCGCAGTTCTTC,TRBD2,TRBJ2-1,TRBV30,.
CASSLIPGNSYGYTF,TGTGCCAGCAGTTTGATCCCGGGGAATAGCTATGGCTACACCTTC,.,TRBJ1-2,TRBV28,.
CASISRGTNTGELFF,TGCGCCAGCATTAGCAGGGGGACCAACACCGGGGAGCTGTTTTTT,TRBD1,TRBJ2-2,TRBV10-2,.
CASSLWDRATTDTQYF,TGTGCCAGCAGCCTGTGGGACAGGGCCACCACAGATACGCAGTATTTT,TRBD1,TRBJ2-3,TRBV5-5,once
CASSSVRDYTPRQFF,TGTGCCAGCAGCTCCGTCCGGGACTACACCCCTCGGCAGTTCTTC,TRBD2,TRBJ2-1,TRBV7-9,.
CASSRRLTGSYEQYF,TGCGCCAGCAGCCGGAGATTGACAGGGTCCTACGAGCAGTACTTC,TRBD1,TRBJ2-7,TRBV4-1,.
CASSQGLAGAWGTDTQYF,TGTGCCAGCAGCCAGGGACTAGCGGGAGCGTGGGGCACAGATACGCAGTATTTT,TRBD2,TRBJ2-3,TRBV11-2,.
CASSPAPTGLAGAEQYF,TGTGCCAGCAGCCCGGCCCCTACGGGACTAGCGGGGGCCGAGCAGTACTTC,TRBD2,TRBJ2-7,TRBV7-8,.
CASTAGTGYTGELFF,TGTGCCAGCACCGCCGGGACAGGGTACACCGGGGAGCTGTTTTTT,TRBD1,TRBJ2-2,TRBV28,.
CSVKEREALSYEQYF,TGCAGCGTAAAAGAGCGGGAGGCCCTCTCCTACGAGCAGTACTTC,TRBD2,TRBJ2-7,TRBV29-1,.
CASSSDRGQGGYTF,TGCGCCAGCAGCTCCGACAGGGGACAAGGTGGCTACACCTTC,TRBD1,TRBJ1-2,TRBV5-1,.
CASRTGGAKTQYF,TGTGCCAGCAGAACAGGGGGCGCGAAGACCCAGTACTTC,TRBD1,TRBJ2-5,TRBV6-5,.
CASSIAPPGTRLSTDTQYF,TGTGCCAGTAGTATAGCTCCCCCGGGGACACGGCTCTCCACAGATACGCAGTATTTT,.,TRBJ2-3,TRBV19,once
CASRDIAGYSYNEQFF,TGTGCCAGCAGGGATATAGCGGGTTACTCCTACAATGAGCAGTTCTTC,TRBD2,TRBJ2-1,TRBV27,.
CASSLFGTGQETRYF,TGTGCCAGCAGTTTATTCGGGACAGGGCAAGAGACCCGGTACTTC,TRBD1,TRBJ2-5,TRBV28,.
CASSQDSLAGGGEQFF,TGTGCCAGCAGCCAAGATTCGCTAGCGGGAGGCGGTGAGCAGTTCTTC,TRBD2,TRBJ2-1,TRBV4-2,.
CASSHTKTSLSYNEQFF,TGTGCCAGCAGTCACACTAAGACTAGCTTGTCCTACAATGAGCAGTTCTTC,TRBD2,TRBJ2-1,TRBV28,.
CASSLRLAGTNEQFF,TGCGCCAGCAGCCTACGACTAGCGGGGACCAATGAGCAGTTCTTC,TRBD2,TRBJ2-1,TRBV4-1,.
CASSLVARGSDTQYF,TGCGCCAGCAGCTTGGTAGCTCGGGGATCAGATACGCAGTATTTT,.,TRBJ2-3,TRBV5-1,.
CASSLAGKFREAFF,TGTGCCAGCAGTTTGGCAGGGAAATTTCGTGAAGCTTTCTTT,.,TRBJ1-1,TRBV27,.
CASSLSQRRSPLHF,TGTGCCAGCAGTTTATCCCAGAGGAGGTCACCCCTCCACTTT,.,TRBJ1-6,TRBV27,.
CASSLDISYEQYF,TGTGCCAGCAGCTTAGATATTTCGTACGAGCAGTACTTC,.,TRBJ2-7,TRBV11-3,.
CASSSTGQGTTNYGYTF,TGCGCCAGCAGCTCAACGGGACAGGGGACTACTAACTATGGCTACACCTTC,TRBD1,TRBJ1-2,TRBV5-1,.
CASSLGQEDNQPQHF,TGTGCCAGCAGCTTGGGACAGGAAGACAATCAGCCCCAGCATTTT,TRBD1,TRBJ1-5,TRBV7-8,once
CSVVAGDYGYTF,TGCAGCGTTGTAGCAGGGGACTATGGCTACACCTTC,.,TRBJ1-2,TRBV29-1,.
CASSSRARYEQYF,TGTGCCAGTAGTAGCAGGGCACGCTACGAGCAGTACTTC,.,TRBJ2-7,TRBV19,.
CASSHFSGSSETQYF,TGTGCCAGCAGCCATTTTAGCGGGAGTTCGGAGACCCAGTACTTC,TRBD2,TRBJ2-5,TRBV14,.
CASSQSYRGRGVYGYTF,TGTGCCAGCAGCCAGTCTTACAGGGGGCGGGGTGTCTATGGCTACACCTTC,TRBD1,TRBJ1-2,TRBV16,.
CASMELAVQSYNEQFF,TGTGCCAGCATGGAACTAGCGGTCCAGTCCTACAATGAGCAGTTCTTC,TRBD2,TRBJ2-1,TRBV27,once
CASSGTSGNEQFF,TGCGCCAGCAGTGGGACTAGCGGCAATGAGCAGTTCTTC,TRBD2,TRBJ2-1,TRBV10-2,.
CASSLGLGVLEGYTF,TGTGCCAGCAGCTTGGGGCTCGGCGTCTTGGAGGGCTACACCTTC,.,TRBJ1-2,TRBV11-3,.
CASSVESNQPQHF,TGTGCCAGCAGTGTTGAGAGCAATCAGCCCCAGCATTTT,.,TRBJ1-5,TRBV2,few
CASSSEEPPDNEQFF,TGTGCCAGCAGTAGTGAGGAGCCCCCCGACAATGAGCAGTTCTTC,.,TRBJ2-1,TRBV25-1,once
CASSLRGQVRNEQYF,TGTGCCAGCAGCTTAAGGGGACAGGTACGGAACGAGCAGTACTTC,TRBD1,TRBJ2-7,TRBV7-8,.
CASSLSGGFTDTQYF,TGTGCCAGCAGTTTATCGGGGGGCTTCACAGATACGCAGTATTTT,.,TRBJ2-3,TRBV28,once
CASSPEQGSAYEQYF,TGTGCCAGCAGTCCCGAACAGGGTTCGGCCTACGAGCAGTACTTC,.,TRBJ2-7,TRBV28,.
CASSLDRVEQFF,TGCGCCAGCAGCTTGGACAGGGTCGAGCAGTTCTTC,.,TRBJ2-1,TRBV5-1,once
CASRTGSGANVLTF,TGTGCCAGCAGGACGGGCTCTGGGGCCAACGTCCTGACTTTC,.,TRBJ2-6,TRBV6-5,.
CASSLYRSSYGYTF,TGTGCCAGCAGTTTATATCGGAGCAGCTATGGCTACACCTTC,.,TRBJ1-2,TRBV28,.
CASSLDPGMNGELFF,TGTGCCAGCAGCTTGGATCCAGGGATGAACGGGGAGCTGTTTTTT,.,TRBJ2-2,TRBV5-5,once
CASGRPRHHNEQFF,TGTGCCAGTGGCCGTCCCAGACACCACAATGAGCAGTTCTTC,.,TRBJ2-1,TRBV19,.
CASSPPPGGSPLHF,TGTGCCAGCAGCCCTCCCCCAGGGGGGTCACCCCTCCACTTT,TRBD1,TRBJ1-6,TRBV11-2,.
CASSILPGRMNTEAFF,TGTGCCAGTAGTATACTGCCAGGGCGGATGAACACTGAAGCTTTCTTT,.,TRBJ1-1,TRBV19,.
CAAGLAVYNEQFF,TGTGCCGCGGGACTAGCGGTCTACAATGAGCAGTTCTTC,TRBD2,TRBJ2-1,TRBV6-5,.
CASSEPIFRQGSYEQYF,TGTGCCAGCAGTGAACCGATCTTTAGACAGGGATCCTACGAGCAGTACTTC,TRBD1,TRBJ2-7,TRBV2,once
CASSPSGGSSETQYF,TGTGCCAGCAGCCCTAGCGGGGGGTCGTCAGAGACCCAGTACTTC,TRBD2,TRBJ2-5,TRBV13,.
CASSLMNRNYGYTF,TGTGCCAGCAGCTTGATGAACAGAAACTATGGCTACACCTTC,.,TRBJ1-2,TRBV5-6,.
CARSSRKPSGNTIYF,TGTGCCAGAAGTTCCAGAAAACCCTCTGGAAACACCATATATTTT,.,TRBJ1-3,TRBV5-3,.